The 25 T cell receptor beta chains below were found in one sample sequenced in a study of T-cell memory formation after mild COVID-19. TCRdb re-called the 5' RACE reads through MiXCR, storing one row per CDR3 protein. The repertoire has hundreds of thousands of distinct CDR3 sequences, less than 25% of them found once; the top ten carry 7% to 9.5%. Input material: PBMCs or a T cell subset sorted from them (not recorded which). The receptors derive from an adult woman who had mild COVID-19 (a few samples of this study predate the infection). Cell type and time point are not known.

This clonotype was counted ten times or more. CDR3 residues: CSAREQVYTEAFF. CDR3 nucleotides: TGCAGTGCTAGAGAACAGGTATACACTGAAGCTTTCTTT. The rearrangement joins TRBV20-1 to TRBJ1-1, with a tentative D call TRBD1 (5 bases). Germline CDR1 DFQATT, CDR2 SNEGSKA (reference sequence). Trimming left V 0 bases short and J 3 bases short, with 8 bases between. The CDR3 is made up of 13 amino acids.

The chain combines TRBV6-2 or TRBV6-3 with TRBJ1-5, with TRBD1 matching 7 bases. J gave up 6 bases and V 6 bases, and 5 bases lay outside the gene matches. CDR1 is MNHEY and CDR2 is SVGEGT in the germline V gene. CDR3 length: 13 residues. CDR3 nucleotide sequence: TGTGCCAGCAGGCCAGACAGGGCTCAGCCCCAGCATTTT. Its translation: CASRPDRAQPQHF.

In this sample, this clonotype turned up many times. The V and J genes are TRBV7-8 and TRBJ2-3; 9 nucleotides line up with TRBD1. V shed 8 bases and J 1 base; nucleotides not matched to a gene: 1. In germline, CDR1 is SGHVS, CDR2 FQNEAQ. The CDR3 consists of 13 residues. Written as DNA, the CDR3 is TGTGCCAGCCGGACAGGGGGCACAGATACGCAGTATTTT. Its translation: CASRTGGTDTQYF.

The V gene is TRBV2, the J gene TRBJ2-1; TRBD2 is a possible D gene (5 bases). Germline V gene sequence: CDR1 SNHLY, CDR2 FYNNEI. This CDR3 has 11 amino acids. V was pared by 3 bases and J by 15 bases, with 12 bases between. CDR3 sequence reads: CASSDWVSVFF. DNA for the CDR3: TGTGCCAGCAGTGATTGGGTTAGCGTGTTCTTC.

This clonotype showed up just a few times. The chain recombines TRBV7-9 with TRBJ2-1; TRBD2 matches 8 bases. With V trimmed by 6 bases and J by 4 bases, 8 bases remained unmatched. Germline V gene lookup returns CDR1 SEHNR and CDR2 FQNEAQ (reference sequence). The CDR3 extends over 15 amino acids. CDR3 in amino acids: CASSPRGGQYNEQFF. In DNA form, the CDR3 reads TGTGCCAGCAGTCCCCGGGGGGGCCAGTACAATGAGCAGTTCTTC.

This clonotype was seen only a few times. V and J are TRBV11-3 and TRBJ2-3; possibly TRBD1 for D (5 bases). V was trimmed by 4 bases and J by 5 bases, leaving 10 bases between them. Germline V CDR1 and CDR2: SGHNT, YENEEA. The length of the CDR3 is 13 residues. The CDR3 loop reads CASSSGYRDTQYF. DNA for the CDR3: TGTGCCAGCAGCTCAGGGTATCGAGATACGCAGTATTTT.

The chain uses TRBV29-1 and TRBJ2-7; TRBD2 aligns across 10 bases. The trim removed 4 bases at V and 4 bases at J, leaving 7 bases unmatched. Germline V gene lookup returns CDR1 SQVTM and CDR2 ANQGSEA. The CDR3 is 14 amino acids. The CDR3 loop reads CSVVPSGRGYEQYF. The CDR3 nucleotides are TGCAGCGTTGTGCCAAGCGGGAGGGGATACGAGCAGTACTTC.

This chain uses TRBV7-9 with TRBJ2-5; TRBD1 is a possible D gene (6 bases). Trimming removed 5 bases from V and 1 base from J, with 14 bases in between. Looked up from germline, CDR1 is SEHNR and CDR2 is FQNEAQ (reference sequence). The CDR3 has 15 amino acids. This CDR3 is CASSPTWTAQETQYF. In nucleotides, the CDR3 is TGTGCCAGCAGCCCAACTTGGACAGCCCAAGAGACCCAGTACTTC.

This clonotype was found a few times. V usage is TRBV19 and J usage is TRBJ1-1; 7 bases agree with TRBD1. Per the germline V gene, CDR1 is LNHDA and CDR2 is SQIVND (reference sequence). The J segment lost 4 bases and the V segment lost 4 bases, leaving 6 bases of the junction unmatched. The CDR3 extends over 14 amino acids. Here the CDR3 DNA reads TGTGCCAGTAGTACAGGGGGTACTGGCACTGAAGCTTTCTTT. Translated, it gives CASSTGGTGTEAFF. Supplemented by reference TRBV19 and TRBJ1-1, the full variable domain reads DGGITQSPKYLFRKEGQNVTLSCEQNLNHDAMYWYRQDPGQGLRLIYYSQIVNDFQKGDIAEGYSVSREKKESFPLTVTSAQKNPTAFYLCASSTGGTGTEAFFGQGTRLTVV.

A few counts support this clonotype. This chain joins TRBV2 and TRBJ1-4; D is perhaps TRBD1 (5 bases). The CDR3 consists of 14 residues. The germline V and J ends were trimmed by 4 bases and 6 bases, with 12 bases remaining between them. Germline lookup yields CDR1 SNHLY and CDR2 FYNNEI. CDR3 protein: CASSAGGDYEKLFF. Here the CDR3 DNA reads TGTGCCAGCAGTGCCGGGGGGGATTATGAAAAACTGTTTTTT.

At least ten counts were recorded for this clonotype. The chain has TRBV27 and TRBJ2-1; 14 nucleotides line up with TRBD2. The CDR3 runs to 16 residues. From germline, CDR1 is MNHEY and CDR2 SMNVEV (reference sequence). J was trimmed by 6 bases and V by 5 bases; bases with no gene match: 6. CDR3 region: CASSPRLAGGPNEQFF. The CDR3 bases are TGTGCCAGCAGTCCCAGACTAGCGGGAGGGCCCAATGAGCAGTTCTTC.

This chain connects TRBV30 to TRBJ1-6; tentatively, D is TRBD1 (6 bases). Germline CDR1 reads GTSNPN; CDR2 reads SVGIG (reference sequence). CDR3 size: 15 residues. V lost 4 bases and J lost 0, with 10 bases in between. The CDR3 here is CAWKRTDSYNSPLHF. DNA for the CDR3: TGTGCCTGGAAACGGACAGACTCCTATAATTCACCCCTCCACTTT.

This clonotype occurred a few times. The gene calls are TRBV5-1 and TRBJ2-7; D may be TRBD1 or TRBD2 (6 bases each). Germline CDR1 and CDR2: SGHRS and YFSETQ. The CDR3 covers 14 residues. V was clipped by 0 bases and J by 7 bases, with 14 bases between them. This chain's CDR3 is CASSLETGAREQYF. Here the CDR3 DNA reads TGCGCCAGCAGCTTGGAAACGGGGGCGAGAGAGCAGTACTTC.

Written as DNA, the CDR3 is TGTGCCAGCAGAGAGGACAGTGCGGGGAACACTGAAGCTTTCTTT. It codes for CASREDSAGNTEAFF. The chain links TRBV2 to TRBJ1-1; possibly TRBD1 for D (6 bases). Germline loops: CDR1 SNHLY, CDR2 FYNNEI. This CDR3 comprises 15 residues. Trimming took off 6 bases at V and 1 base at J, with 15 bases between the two ends.

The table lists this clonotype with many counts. The CDR3 loop is CASSLGHTPAHTF. The CDR3 region has the DNA TGTGCCAGCAGCTTAGGACATACTCCCGCTCACACCTTC. This chain connects TRBV7-9 to TRBJ1-2, with D hard to call. Trimming removed 1 base from V and 12 bases from J, with 15 bases in between. The length of the CDR3 is 13 residues. In germline, CDR1 is SEHNR, CDR2 FQNEAQ (reference sequence). The complete variable domain, with remaining parts taken from reference TRBV7-9 and TRBJ1-2, reads DTGVSQNPRHKITKRGQNVTFRCDPISEHNRLYWYRQTLGQGPEFLTYFQNEAQLEKSRLLSDRFSAERPKGSFSTLEIQRTEQGDSAMYLCASSLGHTPAHTFGSGTRLTVV.

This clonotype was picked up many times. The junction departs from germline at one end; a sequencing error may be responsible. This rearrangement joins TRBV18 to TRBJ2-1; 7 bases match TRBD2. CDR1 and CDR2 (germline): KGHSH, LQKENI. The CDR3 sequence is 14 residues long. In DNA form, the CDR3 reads TGCGCCAGCAGTCCGGGGGGCTCCTACAATGAGCAGTTCTTC. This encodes CASSPGGSYNEQFF.

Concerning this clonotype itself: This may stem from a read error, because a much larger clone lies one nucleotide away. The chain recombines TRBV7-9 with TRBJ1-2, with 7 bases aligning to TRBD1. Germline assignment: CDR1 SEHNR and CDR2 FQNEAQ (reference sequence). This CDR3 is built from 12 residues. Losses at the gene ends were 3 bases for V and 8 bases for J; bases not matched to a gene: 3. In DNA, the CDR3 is TGTGCCAGCAGCTTCGACAGGGACGGCTACACCTTC. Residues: CASSFDRDGYTF.

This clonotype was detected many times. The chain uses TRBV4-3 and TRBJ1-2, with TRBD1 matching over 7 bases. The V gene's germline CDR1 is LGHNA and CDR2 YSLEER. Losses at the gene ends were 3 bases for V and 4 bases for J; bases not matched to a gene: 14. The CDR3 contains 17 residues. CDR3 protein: CASSHGTATRNRYGYTF. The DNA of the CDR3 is TGCGCCAGCAGCCATGGGACAGCAACTAGAAACCGCTATGGCTACACCTTC.

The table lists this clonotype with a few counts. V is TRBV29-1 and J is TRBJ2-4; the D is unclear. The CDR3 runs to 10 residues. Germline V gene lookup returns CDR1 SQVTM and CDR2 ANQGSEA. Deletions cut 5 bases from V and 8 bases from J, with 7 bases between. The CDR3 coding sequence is TGCAGCGTTCAGGAGTACATTCAGTACTTC. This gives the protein CSVQEYIQYF.

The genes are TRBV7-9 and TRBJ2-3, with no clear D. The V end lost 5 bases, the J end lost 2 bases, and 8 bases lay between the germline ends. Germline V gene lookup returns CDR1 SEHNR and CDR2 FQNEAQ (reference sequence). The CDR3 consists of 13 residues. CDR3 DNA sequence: TGTGCCAGCAGCCGCCGTAACACAGATACGCAGTATTTT. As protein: CASSRRNTDTQYF.

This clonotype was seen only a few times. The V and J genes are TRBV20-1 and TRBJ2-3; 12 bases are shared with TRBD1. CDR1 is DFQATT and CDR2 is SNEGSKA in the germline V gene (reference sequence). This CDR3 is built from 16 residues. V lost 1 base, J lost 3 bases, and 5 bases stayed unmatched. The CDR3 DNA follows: TGCAGTGCTAGAGGCACGGGACAGGGGGCAACAGATACGCAGTATTTT. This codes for CSARGTGQGATDTQYF.

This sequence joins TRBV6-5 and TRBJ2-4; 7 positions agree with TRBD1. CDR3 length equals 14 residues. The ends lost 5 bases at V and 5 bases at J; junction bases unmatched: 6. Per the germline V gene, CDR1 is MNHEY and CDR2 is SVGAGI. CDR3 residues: CASSDPQGENIQYF. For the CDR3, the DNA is TGTGCCAGCAGTGACCCGCAGGGGGAAAACATTCAGTACTTC.

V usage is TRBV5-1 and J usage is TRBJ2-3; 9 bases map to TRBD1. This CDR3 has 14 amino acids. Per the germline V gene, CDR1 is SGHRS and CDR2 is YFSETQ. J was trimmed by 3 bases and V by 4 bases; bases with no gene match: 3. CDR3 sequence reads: CASSRDRETDTQYF. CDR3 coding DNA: TGCGCCAGCAGCCGGGACAGGGAAACAGATACGCAGTATTTT.

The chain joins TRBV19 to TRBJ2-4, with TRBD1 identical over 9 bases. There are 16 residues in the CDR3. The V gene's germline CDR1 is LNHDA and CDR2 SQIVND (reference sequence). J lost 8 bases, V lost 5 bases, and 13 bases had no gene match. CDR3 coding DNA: TGTGCCAGTAGTGGGCCACAGGGGGCGAATATGGACATTCAGTACTTC. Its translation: CASSGPQGANMDIQYF.

CDR3 sequence: CASSQLAPWNEQFF. Here the CDR3 DNA reads TGTGCCAGCAGCCAACTAGCCCCATGGAATGAGCAGTTCTTC. V is TRBV14 and J is TRBJ2-1; maybe TRBD2 (5 bases). There are 14 residues in the CDR3. Germline loops: CDR1 SGHDN, CDR2 FVKESK. V was shortened by 2 bases and J by 7 bases, with 12 bases between the two germline ends.